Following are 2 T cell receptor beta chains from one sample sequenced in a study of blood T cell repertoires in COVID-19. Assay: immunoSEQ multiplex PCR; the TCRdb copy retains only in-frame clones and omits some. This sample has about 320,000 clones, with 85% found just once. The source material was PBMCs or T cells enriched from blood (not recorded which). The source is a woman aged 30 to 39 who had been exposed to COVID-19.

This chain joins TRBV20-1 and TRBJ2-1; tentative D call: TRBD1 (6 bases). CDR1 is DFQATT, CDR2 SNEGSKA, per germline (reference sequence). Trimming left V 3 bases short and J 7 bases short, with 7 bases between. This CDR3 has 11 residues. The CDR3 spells CSASRGNEQFF. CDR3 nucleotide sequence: TGCAGTGCTAGTAGGGGGAATGAGCAGTTCTTC.

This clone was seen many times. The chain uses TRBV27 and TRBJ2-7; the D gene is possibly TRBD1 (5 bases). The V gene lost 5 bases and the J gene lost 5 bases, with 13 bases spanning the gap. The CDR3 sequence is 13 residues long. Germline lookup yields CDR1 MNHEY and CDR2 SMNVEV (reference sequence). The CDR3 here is CASSGAVSDEQYF. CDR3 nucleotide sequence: TGTGCCAGCAGTGGGGCCGTATCCGACGAGCAGTACTTC.